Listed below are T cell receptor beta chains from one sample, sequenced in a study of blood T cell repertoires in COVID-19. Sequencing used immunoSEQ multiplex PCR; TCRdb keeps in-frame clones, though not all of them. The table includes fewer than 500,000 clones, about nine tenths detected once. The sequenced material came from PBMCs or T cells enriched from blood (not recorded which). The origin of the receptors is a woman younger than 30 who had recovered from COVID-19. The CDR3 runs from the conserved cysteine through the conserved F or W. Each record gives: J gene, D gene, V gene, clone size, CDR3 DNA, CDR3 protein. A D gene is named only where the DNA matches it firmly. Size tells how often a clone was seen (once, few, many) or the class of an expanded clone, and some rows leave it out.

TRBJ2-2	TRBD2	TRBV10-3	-	TGTGCCACCGAGCGGGGGGCGAACACCGGGGAGCTGTTTTTT	CATERGANTGELFF
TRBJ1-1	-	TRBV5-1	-	TGCGCCAGCAGACCACAGGTCCCAAGGAACACTGAAGCTTTCTTT	CASRPQVPRNTEAFF
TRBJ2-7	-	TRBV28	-	TGTGCCAGCAGTGAACAGGACTACGAGCAGTACTTC	CASSEQDYEQYF
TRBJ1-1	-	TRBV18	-	TGTGCCAGCTCACCCGGAGGGGAGAACACTGAAGCTTTCTTT	CASSPGGENTEAFF
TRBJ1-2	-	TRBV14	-	TGTGCCAGCAGCCCCGGGATCGTCTATGGCTACACCTTC	CASSPGIVYGYTF
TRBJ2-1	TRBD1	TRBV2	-	TGTGCCAGCAGGGCTCCGACAGGGCCCTACAATGAGCAGTTCTTC	CASRAPTGPYNEQFF
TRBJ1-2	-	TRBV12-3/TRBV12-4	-	TGTGCCAGCAGTTCTCGTTACTATGGCTACACCTTC	CASSSRYYGYTF
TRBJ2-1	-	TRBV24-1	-	TGTGCCACCAGTGGGACAGTACCTGACAATGAGCAGTTCTTC	CATSGTVPDNEQFF
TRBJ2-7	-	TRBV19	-	TGTGCCAGTAGTCGAGAGTTCAATTACGAGCAGTACTTC	CASSREFNYEQYF
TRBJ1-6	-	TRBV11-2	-	TGTGCCAGCAGCTCCCAATTTGTGTCCAATTCACCCCTCCACTTT	CASSSQFVSNSPLHF
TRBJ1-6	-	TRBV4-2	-	TGTGCCAGCAGCCAAGGTCTGGGCAGCCCATCACCCCTCCACTTT	CASSQGLGSPSPLHF
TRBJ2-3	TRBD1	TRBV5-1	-	TGCGCCAGCAGGGAACAAGGGGGCAGCACAGATACGCAGTATTTT	CASREQGGSTDTQYF
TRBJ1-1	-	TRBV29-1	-	TGCAGCGGCGGGATGTTGAACACTGAAGCTTTCTTT	CSGGMLNTEAFF
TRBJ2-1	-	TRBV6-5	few	TGTGCCAGTACCCCCGAGGGGGGGCTGGGCAATGAGCAGTTCTTC	CASTPEGGLGNEQFF
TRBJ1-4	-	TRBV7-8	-	TGTGCCAGCAGCCGTGGGACAACCGAAAAACTGTTTTTT	CASSRGTTEKLFF
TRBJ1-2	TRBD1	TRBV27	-	TGTGCCAGCAGCCTGACAGGGCGGGAAGGCTACACCTTC	CASSLTGREGYTF
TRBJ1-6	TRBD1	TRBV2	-	TGTGCCAGCAGTGAACGAGGGACAGGGGTTACTTCACCCCTCCACTTT	CASSERGTGVTSPLHF
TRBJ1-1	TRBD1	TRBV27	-	TGTGCCAGTCGGAGGGGGCGCGACACTGAAGCTTTCTTT	CASRRGRDTEAFF
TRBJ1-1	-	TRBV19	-	TGTGCCAGTAGTACAACACAGGGCCCGAACACTGAAGCTTTCTTT	CASSTTQGPNTEAFF
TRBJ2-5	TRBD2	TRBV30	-	TGTGCCTGGAGGATAGCGGGGGGGCAAGAGACCCAGTACTTC	CAWRIAGGQETQYF